This T cell receptor (beta chain) originates from a study of vaccination and CD4 T cells after COVID-19. Findings of the study overall: Recorded median SARS-CoV-2-reactive clonotype numbers increased from approximately 21 to 40 without reaching significance.

The CDR3 has 14 residues. Germline V gives CDR1 LNHNV, CDR2 YYDKDF (reference sequence). The ends were cut back, 3 bases at V and 4 bases at J, with 12 bases in the middle. The sample's treatment: roughly 11-day PBMC culture with coronavirus spike peptide pools or control peptides (ViraFEST assay). CD4+ T cells that came from the unexposed donor were collected before the COVID-19 pandemic (2011-2018). Cultured CD4+ T cells had their DNA profiled by the Oncomine TCR Beta short-read assay. TCRdb passed the PCR reads through MiXCR, listing each CDR3 protein once. Of some 2,000 distinct CDR3 sequences listed, under 80% are singletons. About this clonotype: The antigen is undetermined.

The sample taken for sequencing was CD4+ T cells from blood, cultured in vitro. The receptor was isolated from a human donor in good health. The rearrangement links TRBV15 to TRBJ2-5, with a weak D call TRBD1 (6 bases). CDR3 amino acids: CATSSAGTLETQYF. Here the CDR3 DNA reads TGTGCCACCAGCAGCGCCGGGACATTAGAGACCCAGTACTTC.